This T cell receptor beta chain was found in a study of identical twins. The CDR3 runs 14 residues. V gave up 4 bases and J gave up 0 bases, with 10 bases separating them. CDR1 and CDR2 from the germline V gene are SGHTS and YDEGEE. MiXCR, applied by TCRdb to the 5' RACE reads, yields one record per CDR3 protein. The repertoire holds 280,000 or so distinct CDR3 sequences, with under 9.5% as singletons. These records were also assigned to another study, of yellow fever vaccine responses in identical twins.

This TCR came from a woman younger than 35 in good health. Sequenced material: memory (CD45RO+) T cells sorted from blood. The chain employs TRBV5-8 and TRBJ1-1; D remains ambiguous. The CDR3 region has the DNA TGTGCCAGCAGCCTCCGTTCAGTGAACACTGAAGCTTTCTTT. Its translation is CASSLRSVNTEAFF.